This is a list of T cell receptor beta chains from one sample in a study of T cell repertoires in cytomegalovirus infection. One entry per CDR3 protein results from TCRdb running MiXCR on the reads. This repertoire shows about 490,000 distinct CDR3 sequences, about 26% found once; its top ten account for around 14%. Sequenced sample: PBMCs. All receptors come from a human donor in good health (CMV status not recorded). Some clones in this sample may be carry-over from other donors' samples. The CDR3 runs from the conserved cysteine through the conserved F or W. D genes are given only for firm matches. Size is omitted from some rows. Given values are once, few, many or a class for expanded clones.

TRBV7-2	few	-	TRBJ2-3	16	CASSTRDPTSTDTQYF	TGTGCCAGCAGCACCCGGGACCCCACCAGCACAGATACGCAGTATTTT
TRBV6-2/TRBV6-3	-	-	TRBJ2-7	16	CASSYPTSGRTYEQYF	TGTGCCAGCAGTTACCCTACAAGTGGCCGAACCTACGAGCAGTACTTC
TRBV6-1	few	TRBD1	TRBJ1-6	15	CASSEVQGANSPLHF	TGTGCCAGCAGTGAAGTTCAGGGGGCGAATTCACCCCTCCACTTT
TRBV28	many	TRBD2	TRBJ2-5	17	CASSLSVLAGAGETQYF	TGTGCCAGCAGTTTATCTGTGCTAGCGGGAGCCGGGGAGACCCAGTACTTC
TRBV6-1	-	-	TRBJ2-3	16	CASTPKSGSSTDTQYF	TGTGCCAGCACCCCCAAATCGGGGTCTAGCACAGATACGCAGTATTTT
TRBV4-1	-	TRBD1	TRBJ1-2	14	CASRQTGRGYGYTF	TGCGCCAGCAGACAGACAGGGAGAGGCTATGGCTACACCTTC
TRBV20-1	-	-	TRBJ1-1	12	CSARRQGPEAFF	TGCAGTGCTAGACGGCAGGGACCTGAAGCTTTCTTT
TRBV18	-	-	TRBJ1-4	13	CASSPQDLRKLFF	TGTGCCAGCTCACCCCAGGACTTGAGAAAACTGTTTTTT
TRBV12-3/TRBV12-4	few	TRBD1	TRBJ1-4	12	CASSGTARRLFF	TGTGCCAGCAGCGGGACAGCAAGAAGACTGTTTTTT
TRBV7-2	many	-	TRBJ2-3	12	CASSFQTDTQYF	TGTGCCAGCAGCTTTCAGACAGATACGCAGTATTTT
TRBV20-1	once	-	TRBJ2-7	12	CSAADSSYEQYF	TGCAGTGCCGCGGACAGTTCCTACGAGCAGTACTTC
TRBV7-2	-	TRBD1	TRBJ2-6	18	CASSPGTGGASGANVLTF	TGTGCCAGCAGCCCCGGGACAGGGGGCGCGTCTGGGGCCAACGTCCTGACTTTC
TRBV11-2	few	TRBD1	TRBJ2-2	15	CASSSPGQRSGELFF	TGTGCCAGCAGCTCACCGGGACAGCGTTCCGGGGAGCTGTTTTTT
TRBV19	few	-	TRBJ1-1	16	CASSIDSRRTGAEAFF	TGTGCCAGTAGTATAGATAGTCGGAGGACGGGGGCTGAAGCTTTCTTT
TRBV12-3/TRBV12-4	-	TRBD2	TRBJ2-2	14	CASSRREGLGELFF	TGTGCCAGCAGTCGGCGGGAGGGCCTCGGGGAGCTGTTTTTT
TRBV7-2	many	-	TRBJ2-7	12	CASSFQGYEQYF	TGTGCCAGCAGCTTTCAGGGTTACGAGCAGTACTTC
TRBV28	-	TRBD2	TRBJ2-5	18	CASMQFKTSGRAGETQYF	TGTGCCAGCATGCAGTTTAAAACTAGCGGGAGGGCCGGGGAGACCCAGTACTTC
TRBV7-9	few	-	TRBJ2-1	17	CASSPRGALGAYNEQFF	TGTGCCAGCAGCCCGAGAGGGGCCCTGGGGGCCTACAATGAGCAGTTCTTC
TRBV6-2/TRBV6-3	few	-	TRBJ1-5	17	CASSYSWGALNNQPQHF	TGTGCCAGCAGTTACTCGTGGGGGGCTCTTAACAATCAGCCCCAGCATTTT
TRBV18	-	TRBD1	TRBJ1-2	15	CASSPLGQVGVGYTF	TGTGCCAGCTCACCTCTAGGACAGGTTGGGGTTGGCTACACCTTC
TRBV15	-	TRBD2	TRBJ2-1	15	CATRLWTSGSDEQFF	TGTGCCACCAGACTTTGGACTAGCGGGAGCGATGAGCAGTTCTTC
TRBV5-6	-	-	TRBJ1-2	13	CASSLGTSRSYTF	TGTGCCAGCAGCTTGGGGACGTCGAGGTCCTACACCTTC
TRBV7-4	-	TRBD1	TRBJ1-2	13	CASSLTGIIGYTF	TGTGCCAGCAGCCTGACAGGGATAATTGGCTACACCTTC
TRBV12-3/TRBV12-4	once	TRBD2	TRBJ2-2	17	CASSSLAGLFNTGELFF	TGTGCCAGCAGTTCCCTAGCGGGGCTTTTTAACACCGGGGAGCTGTTTTTT
TRBV7-8	many	-	TRBJ2-6	17	CASSLGMSFSGANVLTF	TGTGCCAGCAGCTTAGGGATGTCTTTCTCTGGGGCCAACGTCCTGACTTTC
TRBV4-3	-	-	TRBJ2-1	13	CASSQGSVHEQFF	TGCGCCAGCAGCCAAGGGAGCGTTCATGAGCAGTTCTTC
TRBV19	many	TRBD1	TRBJ1-2	15	CASRPTTGDGYGYTF	TGTGCCAGTAGGCCAACGACAGGGGACGGCTATGGCTACACCTTC
TRBV12-3/TRBV12-4	-	-	TRBJ2-1	12	CASSLAGTPSFF	TGTGCCAGCAGTTTAGCCGGGACCCCCTCGTTCTTC
TRBV6-6	once	-	TRBJ1-5	16	CASSYFSSGSNQPQHF	TGTGCCAGCAGTTACTTTTCGTCAGGTAGCAATCAGCCCCAGCATTTT
TRBV28	-	-	TRBJ2-3	17	CASSLYRLGSGTDTQYF	TGTGCCAGCAGTTTATATCGGCTAGGATCCGGCACAGATACGCAGTATTTT
TRBV6-5	few	TRBD2	TRBJ2-1	16	CASSPWGTSKDNEQFF	TGTGCCAGCAGCCCCTGGGGGACTAGTAAGGACAATGAGCAGTTCTTC
TRBV5-1	-	-	TRBJ2-7	15	CASSLAGVNGHEQYF	TGCGCCAGCAGCTTGGCCGGGGTCAACGGCCACGAGCAGTACTTC
TRBV2	-	-	TRBJ1-2	12	CASSWDLSGYTF	TGTGCCAGCAGTTGGGACCTCAGTGGCTACACCTTC
TRBV28	few	-	TRBJ2-1	14	CASSPQQVNNEQFF	TGTGCCAGCAGTCCCCAGCAAGTTAACAATGAGCAGTTCTTC
TRBV19	-	-	TRBJ2-6	17	CASSAWTARSGANVLTF	TGTGCCAGTAGTGCCTGGACAGCCCGCTCTGGGGCCAACGTCCTGACTTTC
TRBV7-8	many	-	TRBJ2-5	14	CASKKGYYEETQYF	TGTGCCAGCAAGAAAGGGTATTACGAAGAGACCCAGTACTTC
TRBV7-9	few	-	TRBJ2-1	15	CASRRWGGRYNEQFF	TGTGCCAGCAGACGGTGGGGGGGCCGCTACAATGAGCAGTTCTTC
TRBV7-9	few	-	TRBJ1-1	13	CASSKDVNTEAFF	TGTGCCAGCAGCAAGGACGTGAACACTGAAGCTTTCTTT
TRBV29-1	-	-	TRBJ1-2	11	CSVLGGRGYTF	TGCAGCGTGCTGGGGGGTCGCGGCTACACCTTC
TRBV19	-	-	TRBJ2-2	16	CASSIGLAKNTGELFF	TGTGCCAGTAGTATTGGGCTAGCGAAGAACACCGGGGAGCTGTTTTTT
TRBV7-2	many	-	TRBJ1-2	13	CASSQDTNYGYTF	TGTGCCAGCAGTCAAGACACCAACTATGGCTACACCTTC
TRBV27	-	-	TRBJ2-2	15	CASSLGGIATGELFF	TGTGCCAGCAGTTTAGGAGGGATCGCGACCGGGGAGCTGTTTTTT
TRBV20-1	-	TRBD2	TRBJ2-5	15	CSAPWTSGYQETQYF	TGCAGTGCCCCCTGGACTAGCGGGTACCAAGAGACCCAGTACTTC
TRBV4-2	-	TRBD2	TRBJ2-5	16	CASSQAGTTGGETQYF	TGTGCCAGCAGCCAGGCCGGGACCACGGGAGGGGAGACCCAGTACTTC
TRBV20-1	-	-	TRBJ1-1	13	CGSPRVVNTEAFF	TGCGGGAGCCCCCGGGTTGTGAACACTGAAGCTTTCTTT
TRBV6-6	few	-	TRBJ1-5	15	CASSFGGAPNQPQHF	TGTGCCAGCAGTTTCGGGGGGGCACCGAATCAGCCCCAGCATTTT
TRBV7-2	-	-	TRBJ1-1	14	CASSLLTGPTEAFF	TGTGCCAGCAGCTTATTGACAGGACCCACTGAAGCTTTCTTT
TRBV28	-	TRBD1	TRBJ1-2	15	CASSPRTGALYGYTF	TGTGCCAGCAGCCCTCGGACAGGAGCTCTCTATGGCTACACCTTC
TRBV11-2	-	-	TRBJ1-1	16	CASSPPGSGGNTEAFF	TGTGCCAGCAGCCCGCCGGGGTCTGGGGGGAACACTGAAGCTTTCTTT
TRBV7-2	-	TRBD2	TRBJ2-5	15	CASSFPTSGLETQYF	TGTGCCAGCAGCTTTCCGACTAGCGGGTTGGAGACCCAGTACTTC
TRBV6-2/TRBV6-3	few	-	TRBJ1-5	14	CASSQGTVNQPQHF	TGTGCCAGCAGCCAAGGGACGGTCAATCAGCCCCAGCATTTT
TRBV5-6	-	TRBD2	TRBJ2-7	15	CASTSLAGGGMEQYF	TGTGCCAGCACCTCACTAGCGGGAGGGGGAATGGAGCAGTACTTC
TRBV5-1	-	TRBD2	TRBJ2-3	14	CASSLAGKTDTQYF	TGCGCCAGCAGCCTAGCGGGGAAAACAGATACGCAGTATTTT
TRBV4-3	-	TRBD1	TRBJ1-4	15	CASSRTGTGLEKLFF	TGCGCCAGCAGCCGGACCGGGACAGGGTTAGAAAAACTGTTTTTT